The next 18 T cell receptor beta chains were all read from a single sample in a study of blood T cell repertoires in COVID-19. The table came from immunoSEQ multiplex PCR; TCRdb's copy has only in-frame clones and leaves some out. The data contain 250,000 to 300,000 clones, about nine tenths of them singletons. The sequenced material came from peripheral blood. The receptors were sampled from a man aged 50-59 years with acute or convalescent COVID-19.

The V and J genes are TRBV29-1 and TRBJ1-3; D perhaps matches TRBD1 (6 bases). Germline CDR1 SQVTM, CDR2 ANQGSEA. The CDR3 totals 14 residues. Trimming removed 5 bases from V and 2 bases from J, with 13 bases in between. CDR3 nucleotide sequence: TGCAGCGTTTCATTCAGGGGCCCTGGAAACACCATATATTTT. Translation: CSVSFRGPGNTIYF.

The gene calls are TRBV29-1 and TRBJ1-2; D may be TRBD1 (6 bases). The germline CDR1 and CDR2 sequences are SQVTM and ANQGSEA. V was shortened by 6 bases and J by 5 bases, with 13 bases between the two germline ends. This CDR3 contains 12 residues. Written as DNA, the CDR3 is TGCAGCGTGCTGGGGGGGCGGTATGGCTACACCTTC. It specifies CSVLGGRYGYTF.

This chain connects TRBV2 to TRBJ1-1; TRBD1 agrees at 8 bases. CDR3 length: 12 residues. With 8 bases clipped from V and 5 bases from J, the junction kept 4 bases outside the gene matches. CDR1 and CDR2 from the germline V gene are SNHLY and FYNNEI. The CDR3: CASFRQGTEAFF. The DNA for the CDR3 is TGTGCCAGCTTTCGACAGGGGACTGAAGCTTTCTTT. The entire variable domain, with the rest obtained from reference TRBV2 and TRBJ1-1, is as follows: EPEVTQTPSHQVTQMGQEVILRCVPISNHLYFYWYRQILGQKVEFLVSFYNNEISEKSEIFDDQFSVERPDGSNFTLKIRSTKLEDSAMYFCASFRQGTEAFFGQGTRLTVV.

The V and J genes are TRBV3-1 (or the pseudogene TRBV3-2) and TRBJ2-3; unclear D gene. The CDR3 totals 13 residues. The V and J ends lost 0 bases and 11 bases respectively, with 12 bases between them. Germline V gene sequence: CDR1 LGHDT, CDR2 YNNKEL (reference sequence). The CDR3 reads CASSQDRSVRQYF. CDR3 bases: TGTGCCAGCAGCCAAGATCGGTCTGTGAGGCAGTATTTT.

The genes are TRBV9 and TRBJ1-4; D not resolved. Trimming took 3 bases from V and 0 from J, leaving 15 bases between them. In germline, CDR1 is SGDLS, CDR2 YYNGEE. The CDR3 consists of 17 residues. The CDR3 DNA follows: TGTGCCAGCAGCGCCCACGGGTATCCTGCAACTAATGAAAAACTGTTTTTT. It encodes CASSAHGYPATNEKLFF.

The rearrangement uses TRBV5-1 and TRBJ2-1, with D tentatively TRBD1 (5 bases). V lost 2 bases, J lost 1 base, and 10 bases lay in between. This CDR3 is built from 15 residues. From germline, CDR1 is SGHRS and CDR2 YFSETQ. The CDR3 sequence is CASSLGGASYNEQFF. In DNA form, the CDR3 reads TGCGCCAGCAGCTTAGGTGGGGCGTCCTACAATGAGCAGTTCTTC.

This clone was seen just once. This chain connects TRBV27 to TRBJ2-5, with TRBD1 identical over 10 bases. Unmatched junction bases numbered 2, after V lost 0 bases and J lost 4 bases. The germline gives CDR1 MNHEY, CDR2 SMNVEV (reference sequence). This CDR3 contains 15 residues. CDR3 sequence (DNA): TGTGCCAGCAGTTTATCAAGGGACAGGGGAGAGACCCAGTACTTC. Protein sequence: CASSLSRDRGETQYF.

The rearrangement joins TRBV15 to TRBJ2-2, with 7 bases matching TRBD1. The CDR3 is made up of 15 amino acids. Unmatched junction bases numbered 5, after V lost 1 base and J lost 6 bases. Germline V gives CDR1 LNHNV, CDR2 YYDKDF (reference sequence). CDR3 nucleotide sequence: TGTGCCACCAGCAGAGTAAGACAGGGCGCCGGGGAGCTGTTTTTT. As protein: CATSRVRQGAGELFF.

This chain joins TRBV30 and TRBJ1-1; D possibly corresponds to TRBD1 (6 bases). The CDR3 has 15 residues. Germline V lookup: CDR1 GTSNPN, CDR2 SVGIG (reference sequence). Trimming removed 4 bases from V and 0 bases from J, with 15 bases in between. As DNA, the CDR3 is TGTGCCTGGACTACAGGGTTTGGGGTGAACACTGAAGCTTTCTTT. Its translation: CAWTTGFGVNTEAFF.

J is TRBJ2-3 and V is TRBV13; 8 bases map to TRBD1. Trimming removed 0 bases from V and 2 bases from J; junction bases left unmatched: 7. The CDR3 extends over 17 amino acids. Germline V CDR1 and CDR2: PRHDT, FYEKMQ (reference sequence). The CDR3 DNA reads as TGTGCCAGCAGCTTAGGGGGACGGACAGGGCACACAGATACGCAGTATTTT. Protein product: CASSLGGRTGHTDTQYF. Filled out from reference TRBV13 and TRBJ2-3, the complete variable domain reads AAGVIQSPRHLIKEKRETATLKCYPIPRHDTVYWYQQGPGQDPQFLISFYEKMQSDKGSIPDRFSAQQFSDYHSELNMSSLELGDSALYFCASSLGGRTGHTDTQYFGPGTRLTVL.

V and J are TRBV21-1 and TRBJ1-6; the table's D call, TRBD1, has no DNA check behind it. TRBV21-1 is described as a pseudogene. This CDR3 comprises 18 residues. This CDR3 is CASSKGQDRRSYNSPLHF. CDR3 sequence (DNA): TGTGCCAGCAGCAAAGGCCAGGACAGACGCTCCTATAATTCACCCCTCCACTTT.

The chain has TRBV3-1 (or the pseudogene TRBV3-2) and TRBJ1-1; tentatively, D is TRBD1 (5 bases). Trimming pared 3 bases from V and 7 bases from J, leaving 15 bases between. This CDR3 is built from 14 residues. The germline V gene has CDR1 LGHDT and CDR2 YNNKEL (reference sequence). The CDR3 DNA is TGTGCCAGCAGCCAGAGGGAGGGGAGGGGTGAAGCTTTCTTT. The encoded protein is CASSQREGRGEAFF.

CDR3 in amino acids: CASSPYSEKLFF. CDR3 DNA sequence: TGTGCCAGCAGCCCATACAGTGAAAAACTGTTTTTT. V and J are TRBV5-8 and TRBJ1-4; D remains ambiguous. V was cut by 4 bases and J by 7 bases, with 8 bases left in between. This CDR3 is 12 amino acids long. Germline lookup yields CDR1 SGHTS and CDR2 YDEGEE.

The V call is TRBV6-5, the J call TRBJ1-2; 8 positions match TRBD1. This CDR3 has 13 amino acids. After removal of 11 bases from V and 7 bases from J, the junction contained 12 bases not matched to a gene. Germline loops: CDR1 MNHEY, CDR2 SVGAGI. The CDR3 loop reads CASYTGGAGGYTF. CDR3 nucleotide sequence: TGTGCCTCCTATACAGGGGGGGCAGGTGGCTACACCTTC.

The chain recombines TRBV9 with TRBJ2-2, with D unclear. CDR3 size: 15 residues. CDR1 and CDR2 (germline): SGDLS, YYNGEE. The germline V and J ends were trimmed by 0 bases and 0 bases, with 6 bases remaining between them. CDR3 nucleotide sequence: TGTGCCAGCAGCGTAGGGAGTTCGAACACCGGGGAGCTGTTTTTT. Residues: CASSVGSSNTGELFF.

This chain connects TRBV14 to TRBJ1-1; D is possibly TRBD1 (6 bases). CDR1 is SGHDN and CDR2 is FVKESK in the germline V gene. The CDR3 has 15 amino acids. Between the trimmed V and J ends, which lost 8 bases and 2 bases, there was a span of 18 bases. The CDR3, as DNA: TGTGCCAGCGGAGACAGGAGGGGGGGTAACACTGAAGCTTTCTTT. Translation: CASGDRRGGNTEAFF. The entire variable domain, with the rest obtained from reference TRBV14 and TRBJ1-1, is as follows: EAGVTQFPSHSVIEKGQTVTLRCDPISGHDNLYWYRRVMGKEIKFLLHFVKESKQDESGMPNNRFLAERTGGTYSTLKVQPAELEDSGVYFCASGDRRGGNTEAFFGQGTRLTVV.

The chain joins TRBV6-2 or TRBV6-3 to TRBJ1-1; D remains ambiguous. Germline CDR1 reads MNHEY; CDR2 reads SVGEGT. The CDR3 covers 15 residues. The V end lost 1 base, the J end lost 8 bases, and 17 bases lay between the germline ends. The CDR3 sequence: CASSYYGFTTTEAFF. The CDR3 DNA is TGTGCCAGCAGTTACTACGGGTTTACAACCACAGAAGCTTTCTTT.

CDR3 nucleotide sequence: TGTGCCAGCTCACCCCAGGAAGAAGCTTTCTTT. Translated, it gives CASSPQEEAFF. The chain links TRBV18 to TRBJ1-1; D remains ambiguous. The V and J ends lost 3 bases and 8 bases respectively, with 7 bases between them. CDR1 and CDR2 (germline): KGHSH, LQKENI. This CDR3 contains 11 residues.